A selection of T cell receptor beta chains follows, all from one sample in a study of long-term antiretroviral therapy in people with HIV. Generated by immunoSEQ multiplex PCR, the TCRdb table keeps only in-frame clones and is missing some. The table shows around 40,000 clones, with approximately 86% occurring only once. The specimen comprised unsorted PBMCs, sampled just before starting antiretroviral therapy. These receptor sequences come from a woman between 18 and 30 years old with HIV. Both conserved end residues are part of each CDR3. D genes are given only for firm matches. Rows may omit the clone size; those that give it use once, few, many or a size class.

abundance,j_gene,v_gene,d_gene,CDR3nt,CDR3aa
-,TRBJ2-3,TRBV28,-,TGTGCCAGCAGCTACCCCGGACAGACAGATACGCAGTATTTT,CASSYPGQTDTQYF
-,TRBJ2-5,TRBV6-1,-,TGTGCCAGCAGGTTGTGGGCCCAAGAGACCCAGTACTTC,CASRLWAQETQYF
-,TRBJ2-1,TRBV4-3,-,TGCGCCAGCAGCCAAGGTGAGGAGCGGCCCCAGTTCTTC,CASSQGEERPQFF
-,TRBJ1-1,TRBV9,-,TGTGCCAGCAGCGTAGAAGGGGTTGGTGAAGCTTTCTTT,CASSVEGVGEAFF
few,TRBJ2-7,TRBV6-5,-,TGTGCCGACAACAGGGCATCCTACGAGCAGTACTTC,CADNRASYEQYF
-,TRBJ2-7,TRBV28,TRBD1,TGTGCCAGCAGTTTGGGACAGGCGATCTACGAATACGAGCAGTACTTC,CASSLGQAIYEYEQYF
once,TRBJ1-1,TRBV4-3,-,TGCGCCAGCAGCCAGGCGTTAACAGGGTCCGTCCCTGAAGCTTTCTTT,CASSQALTGSVPEAFF
once,TRBJ1-4,TRBV4-1,-,TGCGCCAGCAGGTGGTTGGTCTCTTCAACTAATGAAAAACTGTTTTTT,CASRWLVSSTNEKLFF
-,TRBJ2-5,TRBV7-3,TRBD1,TGTGCCAGCAGCATACTGGGGACAGGGGAAGAGACCCAGTACTTC,CASSILGTGEETQYF
-,TRBJ1-2,TRBV6-5,-,TGTGCCAGCAGTTACGACAGGAAGTCCTATGGCTACACCTTC,CASSYDRKSYGYTF
-,TRBJ2-3,TRBV9,TRBD2,TGTGCCAGCAGCGTAGGGCTAGCGGTCACAGATACGCAGTATTTT,CASSVGLAVTDTQYF
-,TRBJ2-1,TRBV5-1,-,TGCGCCAGCAGCTTGGTTGGGGGTAGTAGTGAGCAGTTCTTC,CASSLVGGSSEQFF
-,TRBJ2-7,TRBV7-2,-,TGTGCCAGCAGCCTCTCCCAGGTAGGCGAGCAGTACTTC,CASSLSQVGEQYF
-,TRBJ1-1,TRBV7-9,TRBD1,TGTGCCAGCAGCGCGGGACAGGTCAACACTGAAGCTTTCTTT,CASSAGQVNTEAFF
-,TRBJ2-7,TRBV9,-,TGTGCCAGCAGCGAAAATAGCGCCGATACCTACGAGCAGTACTTC,CASSENSADTYEQYF
-,TRBJ2-7,TRBV7-9,TRBD1,TGTGCCAGCAGCCCGGGACAGCGCTTCTCCTACGAGCAGTACTTC,CASSPGQRFSYEQYF
-,TRBJ2-1,TRBV4-1,TRBD1,TGCGCCAGCAGCCAAGACCCGGACAGGTACAATGAGCAGTTCTTC,CASSQDPDRYNEQFF
-,TRBJ2-5,TRBV19,TRBD1,TGTGCCAGTAGTATTTGGGACAGGGCAGAGACCCAGTACTTC,CASSIWDRAETQYF
-,TRBJ1-1,TRBV28,-,TGTGCCAGCACCCTTGCTCAACCTCTTCAGGCGGGGAGCACTGAAGCTTTCTTT,CASTLAQPLQAGSTEAFF
-,TRBJ2-7,TRBV28,TRBD2,TGTGCCAGCAGTGACCCTAGCGGGCGGGCCCGCGAGCAGTACTTC,CASSDPSGRAREQYF
-,TRBJ2-7,TRBV2,-,TGTGCCAGCAGCCGGGACGGGGTTTCCTACGAGCAGTACTTC,CASSRDGVSYEQYF
few,TRBJ1-5,TRBV19,TRBD1,TGTGCCAGTAGTGACAGGGTTAATAGCAATCAGCCCCAGCATTTT,CASSDRVNSNQPQHF
-,TRBJ2-3,TRBV6-1,TRBD1,TGTGCCAGCAACTCTTACAGGGGGAACCTGCAGTATTTT,CASNSYRGNLQYF
-,TRBJ2-1,TRBV14,TRBD2,TGTGCCAGCAGCCTCGCAACGGTACGGGACTACTACAATGAGCAGTTCTTC,CASSLATVRDYYNEQFF
-,TRBJ1-2,TRBV6-5,-,TGTGCCAGCAGTTACTCGGCAAGCCCCGATGGCTACACCTTC,CASSYSASPDGYTF
-,TRBJ1-1,TRBV6-4,-,TGTGCCAGCAGTTTGACGTTGGGGGAAGGAGCTTTCTTT,CASSLTLGEGAFF
-,TRBJ2-4,TRBV5-6,TRBD2,TGTGCCAGCAGCCTGACTAGCGGGAACCAAAACATTCAGTACTTC,CASSLTSGNQNIQYF
-,TRBJ1-6,TRBV5-6,-,TGTGCCAGCAGCTTGGGAAATTCACCCCTCCACTTT,CASSLGNSPLHF
-,TRBJ2-7,TRBV7-9,-,TGTGCCAGCAGCTGGATCTCCTACGAGCAGTACTTC,CASSWISYEQYF
-,TRBJ2-7,TRBV27,-,TGTGCCAGTACTCGGGGGCTCTTCTACGAGCAGTACTTC,CASTRGLFYEQYF
-,TRBJ2-3,TRBV6-5,-,TGTGCCAGCAGTTCCGGGCCGGCGGCAGATACGCAGTATTTT,CASSSGPAADTQYF
-,TRBJ2-2,TRBV7-3,-,TGTGCCAGCAGCTTAATGCTCCCTGGCAGTTCGAACACCGGGGAGCTGTTTTTT,CASSLMLPGSSNTGELFF
-,TRBJ1-1,TRBV9,TRBD1,TGTGCCAGCAGCGCCCACCCGGGACAGGGGATGCTAGCTTTCTTT,CASSAHPGQGMLAFF
few,TRBJ1-2,TRBV28,-,TGTGCCAGCGGGGGGAAGGCAACCTATGGCTACACCTTC,CASGGKATYGYTF
-,TRBJ2-1,TRBV7-2,-,TGTGCCAGCAGCTTAGCGGGAGGAGTAGGAAGTGAGCAGTTCTTC,CASSLAGGVGSEQFF
-,TRBJ2-6,TRBV7-9,-,TGTGCCAGCAGCTTAGATCGAAGCTCTGGGGCCAACGTCCTGACTTTC,CASSLDRSSGANVLTF
-,TRBJ1-5,TRBV6-1,TRBD1,TGTGCCAGCAAGGAGGGACAGGGGAGGAAGCCCCAGCATTTT,CASKEGQGRKPQHF
-,TRBJ2-6,TRBV6-1,TRBD1,TGTGCCAGCAGTGTTGGACAGGTACCATCTGGGGCCAACGTCCTGACTTTC,CASSVGQVPSGANVLTF
-,TRBJ1-2,TRBV2,-,TGTGCCAGCAGTGTGCGGGGGGCAAACTATGGCTACACCTTC,CASSVRGANYGYTF
few,TRBJ2-7,TRBV11-2,-,TGTGCCAGCAGCTTTAACAGGGTTTCCTACGAGCAGTACTTC,CASSFNRVSYEQYF
-,TRBJ1-5,TRBV15,-,TGTGCCACCAGCAGAGACTATAGCAATCAGCCCCAGCATTTT,CATSRDYSNQPQHF
once,TRBJ2-3,TRBV9,-,TGTGCCAGCAGCGTAGGCGGGTACCGCACAGATACGCAGTATTTT,CASSVGGYRTDTQYF
-,TRBJ1-2,TRBV6-5,-,TGTGCCAGCAGTTACTCGATTAATCCAGCTAACTATGGCTACACCTTC,CASSYSINPANYGYTF
-,TRBJ1-3,TRBV5-6,-,TGTGCCAGCAGCCCCCTCCGAAGGTGGAGCTCTGGAAACACCATATATTTT,CASSPLRRWSSGNTIYF
-,TRBJ2-7,TRBV21-1,-,TGTGCCAGCAGCAAGCGTCGGAGGAGAGCCACCTACGAGCAGTACTTC,CASSKRRRRATYEQYF
-,TRBJ2-7,TRBV9,-,TGTGCCAGCAGCGTATCCCCCGGTATGTCCTACGAGCAGTACTTC,CASSVSPGMSYEQYF